Presented here are 18 T cell receptor beta chains from one specimen sequenced in a study of T-cell reconstitution after alpha-beta-depleted transplantation in children. Construction of the TCRbeta library involved unique molecular identifiers. From the PCR reads, TCRdb called clonotypes with MiXCR, one entry per CDR3 protein. Of about 350,000 distinct CDR3 sequences listed, about 14% are singletons. The sequences come from PBMCs, collected from the stem cell graft. These receptor sequences come from a human donor who donated a stem cell graft to a child with Fanconi anemia.

About this clonotype: This may arise from a read error, as a much more abundant clone is one base away. V gene TRBV12-3 or TRBV12-4 combines with J gene TRBJ2-5; 10 bases map to TRBD2. TRBJ2-1 explains the end of the DNA better; the J call may be wrong. The CDR3 has 14 amino acids. CDR3 DNA: TGTGCCAGCAGCAGCGGGGGGGCTGAGGAGACCCAGTTCTTC. It encodes CASSSGGAEETQFF.

This clonotype has at least ten counts. The junction departs from the called germline gene at one end, perhaps through a read error. The rearrangement links TRBV7-7 to TRBJ2-1, with 7 bases aligning to TRBD1. Germline V gene lookup returns CDR1 SSHAT and CDR2 FNYEAQ (reference sequence). The CDR3 sequence is 16 residues long. CDR3 sequence reads: CASSLAPGQSYNEQFF. The DNA of the CDR3 is TGTGCTAGCAGCTTAGCACCGGGACAGTCTTACAATGAGCAGTTCTTC.

This clonotype was seen a few times. This chain connects TRBV11-2 to TRBJ2-2; tentatively, D is TRBD1 or TRBD2 (6 bases each). The V end lost 5 bases, the J end lost 0 bases, and 22 bases lay between the germline ends. This CDR3 spans 19 amino acids. Germline V lookup: CDR1 SGHAT, CDR2 FQNNGV. The CDR3 sequence is CASSPPRGFGGANTGELFF. In DNA form, the CDR3 reads TGTGCCAGCAGCCCACCCCGGGGGTTCGGGGGCGCGAACACCGGGGAGCTGTTTTTT.

This clonotype was recorded at least ten times. J is TRBJ2-2 and V is TRBV5-1; 11 bases are a match to TRBD2. The V gene end was trimmed by 4 bases and the J gene end by 1 base; junction bases not matched to a gene: 3. The germline V gene has CDR1 SGHRS and CDR2 YFSETQ. The CDR3 covers 16 residues. Written as DNA, the CDR3 is TGCGCCAGCAGCCCAGGACTAGCGGGGAACACCGGGGAGCTGTTTTTT. It yields the protein CASSPGLAGNTGELFF.

This clonotype was counted between two and nine times. The chain employs TRBV7-9 and TRBJ2-2; 7 nucleotides match TRBD1. The CDR3 totals 16 residues. CDR1 and CDR2 from the germline V gene are SEHNR and FQNEAQ (reference sequence). Unmatched junction bases numbered 9, after V lost 5 bases and J lost 3 bases. This CDR3 is CASSRGRDSYTGELFF. The CDR3 bases are TGTGCCAGCAGCCGCGGACGGGACAGCTACACCGGGGAGCTGTTTTTT.

This clonotype occurred a few times. The CDR3 reads CASSDRVPPQDTQYF. In DNA form, the CDR3 reads TGTGCCAGCAGTGATAGGGTTCCCCCACAAGATACGCAGTATTTT. This sequence joins TRBV2 and TRBJ2-3; the D is unclear. V was clipped by 3 bases and J by 5 bases, with 15 bases between them. Per the germline V gene, CDR1 is SNHLY and CDR2 is FYNNEI. CDR3 size: 15 residues.

The chain couples TRBV7-8 to TRBJ2-7, with 8 bases aligning to TRBD2. This CDR3 has 14 residues. Germline CDR1 reads SGHVS; CDR2 reads FQNEAQ. J gave up 3 bases and V 5 bases, and 6 bases lay outside the gene matches. The CDR3 DNA reads TGTGCCAGCAGCCCCACGGGGGGGAACTACGAGCAGTACGTC. Amino acids: CASSPTGGNYEQYV.

The V call is TRBV11-2, the J call TRBJ2-2; TRBD1 might be the D (5 bases). The CDR3 spans 15 residues. Trimming shortened V by 1 base and J by 9 bases, and 15 bases separated the two germline ends. CDR1 is SGHAT and CDR2 is FQNNGV in the germline V gene. CDR3 DNA sequence: TGTGCCAGCAGCTTAGTGTCAGGGAAGGCCAGGGAGCTGTTTTTT. Translation gives CASSLVSGKARELFF.

This clonotype was recorded at least ten times. The chain has TRBV27 and TRBJ2-1; D is uncertain. Germline V gene lookup returns CDR1 MNHEY and CDR2 SMNVEV (reference sequence). The V end lost 3 bases, the J end lost 3 bases, and 6 bases lay between the germline ends. This CDR3 has 13 amino acids. The DNA of the CDR3 is TGTGCCAGCAGTTTCGGCAGCTACAATGAGCAGTTCTTC. This codes for CASSFGSYNEQFF.

This chain uses TRBV11-2 with TRBJ2-2; D is uncertain. The CDR3 spans 18 residues. Germline CDR1 is SGHAT and CDR2 is FQNNGV. Trimming left V 0 bases short and J 5 bases short, with 19 bases between. CDR3 region: CASSLDLIDVGVTGELFF. The CDR3, as DNA: TGTGCCAGCAGCTTAGACCTAATTGACGTTGGGGTAACCGGGGAGCTGTTTTTT.

The J gene is TRBJ2-7, the V gene TRBV20-1, with TRBD1 as a possible D gene (5 bases). V shed 0 bases and J shed 6 bases, with 12 bases lying between them. This CDR3 has 13 residues. Germline assignment: CDR1 DFQATT and CDR2 SNEGSKA (reference sequence). The CDR3 is CSARDARAGEQYV. The DNA of the CDR3 is TGCAGTGCTAGAGATGCCAGGGCTGGCGAGCAGTACGTC.

This clonotype was observed a few times. At one boundary the junction diverges from the germline segment, which might be a read error. This sequence joins TRBV25-1 and TRBJ2-2, with a tentative D call TRBD2 (5 bases). The germline CDR1 and CDR2 sequences are MGHDK and SYGVNS. The CDR3 runs to 13 residues. CDR3 sequence: CASSRENAGELFF. CDR3 coding DNA: TGTGCCAGCAGTAGGGAGAACGCCGGGGAGCTGTTTTTT.

CDR3 residues: CASSQATGGVNTEAFF. The CDR3 nucleotides are TGTGCCAGCAGCCAAGCAACAGGGGGCGTGAACACTGAAGCTTTCTTT. This chain joins TRBV4-2 and TRBJ1-1; TRBD1 matches at 9 bases. The ends lost 1 base at V and 0 bases at J; junction bases unmatched: 3. There are 16 residues in the CDR3. Looked up from germline, CDR1 is LGHNA and CDR2 is YNFKEQ.

The chain couples TRBV20-1 to TRBJ2-2; D is uncertain. The V gene lost 0 bases and the J gene lost 4 bases, with 9 bases spanning the gap. CDR1 and CDR2 from the germline V gene are DFQATT and SNEGSKA (reference sequence). The CDR3 loop spans 14 amino acids. CDR3 protein: CSARDSRSTGELFF. The CDR3 DNA reads TGCAGTGCTAGAGATTCACGGAGCACCGGGGAGCTGTTTTTT.

This clonotype was seen more than once but under ten times. The chain couples TRBV29-1 to TRBJ2-6; the D gene could be TRBD1 or TRBD2 (5 bases each). Trimming took 4 bases from V and 3 from J, leaving 19 bases between them. The germline V gene encodes CDR1 SQVTM and CDR2 ANQGSEA. The CDR3 extends over 17 amino acids. CDR3 sequence reads: CSVGPGPHRLGANVLTF. In DNA, the CDR3 is TGCAGCGTTGGTCCGGGACCCCATCGTCTTGGGGCCAACGTCCTGACTTTC.

In this sample, this clonotype turned up a few times. The genes are TRBV5-1 and TRBJ2-7, with D possibly TRBD1 on 6 matching bases. The CDR3 has 14 residues. CDR1 is SGHRS and CDR2 is YFSETQ in the germline V gene. Trimming left V 1 base short and J 7 bases short, with 15 bases between. The CDR3 is CASSLNDLGGEQYV. The CDR3 DNA reads TGCGCCAGCAGCTTGAATGATTTAGGGGGAGAGCAGTACGTC.

This clonotype was detected ten times or more. V usage is TRBV20-1 and J usage is TRBJ2-1; a weak D match, TRBD1 (7 bases). Germline V gene sequence: CDR1 DFQATT, CDR2 SNEGSKA (reference sequence). V lost 6 bases and J 10 bases, leaving 16 bases between the germline ends. The CDR3 is 12 residues long. CDR3 coding DNA: TGCAGTGCCCGCCAGGGGGGCTCCGAGCAGTTCTTC. Translation gives CSARQGGSEQFF.

The chain links TRBV20-1 to TRBJ2-1, with unresolved D. Between the trimmed V and J ends, which lost 1 base and 5 bases, there was a span of 9 bases. CDR1 and CDR2 from the germline V gene are DFQATT and SNEGSKA (reference sequence). The CDR3 runs to 13 residues. CDR3 bases: TGCAGTGCTAGAGTCCGGGTTAACAATGAGCAGTTCTTC. It codes for CSARVRVNNEQFF.